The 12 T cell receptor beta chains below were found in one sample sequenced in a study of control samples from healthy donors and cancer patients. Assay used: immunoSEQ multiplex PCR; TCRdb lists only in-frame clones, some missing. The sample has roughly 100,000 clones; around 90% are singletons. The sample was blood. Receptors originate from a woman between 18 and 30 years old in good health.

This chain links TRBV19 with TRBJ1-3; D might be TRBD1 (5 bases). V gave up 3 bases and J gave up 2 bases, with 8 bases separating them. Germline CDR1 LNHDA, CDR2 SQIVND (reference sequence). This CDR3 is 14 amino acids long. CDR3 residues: CASSMFRAGNTIYF. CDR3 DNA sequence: TGTGCCAGTAGTATGTTCAGGGCTGGAAACACCATATATTTT.

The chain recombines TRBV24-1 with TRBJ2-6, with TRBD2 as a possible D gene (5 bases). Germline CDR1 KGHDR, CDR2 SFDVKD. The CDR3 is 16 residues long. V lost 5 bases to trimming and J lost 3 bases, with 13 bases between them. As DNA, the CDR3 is TGTGCCACCAGTGCCACGACGGGGTTTGGGGCCAACGTCCTGACTTTC. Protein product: CATSATTGFGANVLTF.

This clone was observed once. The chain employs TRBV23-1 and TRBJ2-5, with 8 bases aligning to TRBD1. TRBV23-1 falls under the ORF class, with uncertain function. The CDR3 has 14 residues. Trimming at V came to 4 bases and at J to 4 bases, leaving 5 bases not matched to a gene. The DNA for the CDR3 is TGCGCCAGCAGTCTCCTCGACAGGGGAGAGACCCAGTACTTC. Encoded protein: CASSLLDRGETQYF.

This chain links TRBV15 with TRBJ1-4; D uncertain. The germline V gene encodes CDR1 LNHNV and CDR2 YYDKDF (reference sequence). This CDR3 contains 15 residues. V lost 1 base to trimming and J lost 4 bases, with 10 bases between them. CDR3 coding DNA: TGTGCCACCAGCAGAGGGCCGGTGAATAATGAAAAACTGTTTTTT. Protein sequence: CATSRGPVNNEKLFF.

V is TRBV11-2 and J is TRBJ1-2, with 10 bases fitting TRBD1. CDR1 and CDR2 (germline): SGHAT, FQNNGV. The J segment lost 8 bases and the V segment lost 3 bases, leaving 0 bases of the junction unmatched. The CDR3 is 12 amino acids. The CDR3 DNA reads TGTGCCAGCAGCTTGACAGGGGGCGGCTACACCTTC. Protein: CASSLTGGGYTF.

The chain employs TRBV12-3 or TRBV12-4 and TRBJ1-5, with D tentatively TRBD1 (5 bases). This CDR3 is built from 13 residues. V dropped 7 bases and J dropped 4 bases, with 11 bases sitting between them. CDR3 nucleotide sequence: TGTGCCAGCACTCCAGGGCGGAATCAGCCCCAGCATTTT. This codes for CASTPGRNQPQHF.

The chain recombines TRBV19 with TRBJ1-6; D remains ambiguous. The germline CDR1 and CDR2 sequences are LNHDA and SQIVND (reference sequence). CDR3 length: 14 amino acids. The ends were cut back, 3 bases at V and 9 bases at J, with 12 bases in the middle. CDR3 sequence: CASSITGSSSPLHF. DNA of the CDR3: TGTGCCAGTAGTATTACTGGGTCGTCTTCACCCCTCCACTTT.

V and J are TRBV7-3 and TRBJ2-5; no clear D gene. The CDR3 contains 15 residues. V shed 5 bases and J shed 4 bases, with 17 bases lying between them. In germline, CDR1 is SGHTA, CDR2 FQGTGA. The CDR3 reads CASSPTGRVAETQYF. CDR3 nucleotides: TGTGCCAGCAGCCCCACCGGTCGGGTGGCAGAGACCCAGTACTTC.

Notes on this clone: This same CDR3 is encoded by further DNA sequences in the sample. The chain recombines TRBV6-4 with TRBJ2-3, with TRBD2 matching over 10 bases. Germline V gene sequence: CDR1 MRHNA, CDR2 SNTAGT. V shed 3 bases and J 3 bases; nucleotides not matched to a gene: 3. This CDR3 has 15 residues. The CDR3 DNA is TGTGCCAGCAGTGAAATAGCGGGAGGTACAGATACGCAGTATTTT. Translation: CASSEIAGGTDTQYF.

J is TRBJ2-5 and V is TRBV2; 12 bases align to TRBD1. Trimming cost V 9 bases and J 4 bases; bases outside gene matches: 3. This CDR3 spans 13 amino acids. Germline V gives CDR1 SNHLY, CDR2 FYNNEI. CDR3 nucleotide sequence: TGTGCCAGTCGGGACAGGGGGCGAGAGACCCAGTACTTC. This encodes CASRDRGRETQYF. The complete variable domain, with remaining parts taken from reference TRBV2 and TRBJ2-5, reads EPEVTQTPSHQVTQMGQEVILRCVPISNHLYFYWYRQILGQKVEFLVSFYNNEISEKSEIFDDQFSVERPDGSNFTLKIRSTKLEDSAMYFCASRDRGRETQYFGPGTRLLVL.

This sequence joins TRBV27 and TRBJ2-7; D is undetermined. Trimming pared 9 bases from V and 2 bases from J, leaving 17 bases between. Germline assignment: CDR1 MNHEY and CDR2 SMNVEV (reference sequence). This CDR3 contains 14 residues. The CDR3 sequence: CASSYKELPYEQYF. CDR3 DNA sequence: TGTGCCAGTTCTTACAAGGAGCTACCCTACGAGCAGTACTTC.

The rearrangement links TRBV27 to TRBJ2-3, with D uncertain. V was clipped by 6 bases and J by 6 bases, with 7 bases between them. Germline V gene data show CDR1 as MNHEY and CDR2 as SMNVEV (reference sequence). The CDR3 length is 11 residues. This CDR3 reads CASRFWDTQYF. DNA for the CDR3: TGTGCCAGCAGATTCTGGGATACGCAGTATTTT.